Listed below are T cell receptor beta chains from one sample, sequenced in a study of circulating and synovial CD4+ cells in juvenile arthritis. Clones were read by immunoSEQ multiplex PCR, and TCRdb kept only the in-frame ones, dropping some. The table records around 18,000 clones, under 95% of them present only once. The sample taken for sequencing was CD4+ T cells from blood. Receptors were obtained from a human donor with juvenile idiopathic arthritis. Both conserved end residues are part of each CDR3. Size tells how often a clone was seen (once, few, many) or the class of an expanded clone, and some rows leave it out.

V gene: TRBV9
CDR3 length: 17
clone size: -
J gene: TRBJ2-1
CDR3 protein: CASSHEDGSPPENEQFF

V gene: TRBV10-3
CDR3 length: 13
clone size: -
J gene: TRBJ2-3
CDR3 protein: CAISDGVTDTQYF

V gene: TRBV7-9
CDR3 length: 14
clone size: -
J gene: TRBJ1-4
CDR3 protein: CASMEGPNNEKLFF

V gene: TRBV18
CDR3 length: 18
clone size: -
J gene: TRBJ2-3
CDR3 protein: CASSRSSGTPGMTDTQYF

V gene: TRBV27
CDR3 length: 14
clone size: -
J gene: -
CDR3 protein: CASSSGTGLYEQYF

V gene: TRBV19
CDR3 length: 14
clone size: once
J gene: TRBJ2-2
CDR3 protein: CASSGLKETGELFF

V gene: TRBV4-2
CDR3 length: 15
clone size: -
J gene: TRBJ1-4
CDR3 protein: CASSQWGQINEKLFF

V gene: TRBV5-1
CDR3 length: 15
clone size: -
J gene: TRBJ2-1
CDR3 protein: CASSLGSGTYNEQFF

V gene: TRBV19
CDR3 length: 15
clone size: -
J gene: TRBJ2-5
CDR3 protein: CASSGSGGSRETQYF

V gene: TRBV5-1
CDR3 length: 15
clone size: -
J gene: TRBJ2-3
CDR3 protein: CASSPVAGETDTQYF

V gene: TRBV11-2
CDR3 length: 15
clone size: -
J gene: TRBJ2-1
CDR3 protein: CASSLGLAGGDEQFF

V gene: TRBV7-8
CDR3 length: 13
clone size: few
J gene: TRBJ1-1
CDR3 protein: CASSLVVPGEAFF

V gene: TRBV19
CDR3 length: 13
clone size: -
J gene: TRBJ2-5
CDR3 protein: CASSIIAQETQYF

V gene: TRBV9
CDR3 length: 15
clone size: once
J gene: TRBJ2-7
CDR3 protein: CASSTGTSRTREQYF

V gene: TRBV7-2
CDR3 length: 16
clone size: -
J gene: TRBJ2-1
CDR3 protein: CASSPTGTSGSNEQFF

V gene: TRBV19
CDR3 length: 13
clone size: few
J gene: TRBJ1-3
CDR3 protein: CASRTGSGNTIYF

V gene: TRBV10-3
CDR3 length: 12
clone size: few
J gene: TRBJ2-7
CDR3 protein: CAMRQGSGEQYF

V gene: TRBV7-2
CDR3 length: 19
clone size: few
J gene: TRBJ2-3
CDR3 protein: CASSLLAGGPSISTDTQYF

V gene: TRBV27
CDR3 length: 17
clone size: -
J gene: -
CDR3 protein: CASSPRVGLAGSYEQYF

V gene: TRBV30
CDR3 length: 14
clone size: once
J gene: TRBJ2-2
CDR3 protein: CAWVRQTNTGELFF

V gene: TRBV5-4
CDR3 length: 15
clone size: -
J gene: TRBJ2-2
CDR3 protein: CASSSGWVNTGELFF

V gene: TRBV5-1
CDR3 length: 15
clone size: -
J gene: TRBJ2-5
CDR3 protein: CASSYGGSGGETQYF

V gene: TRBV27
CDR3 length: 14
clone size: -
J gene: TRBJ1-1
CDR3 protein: CASRRGGAPTEAFF

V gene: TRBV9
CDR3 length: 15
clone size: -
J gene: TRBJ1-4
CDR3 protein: CASSVGGQYHEKLFF

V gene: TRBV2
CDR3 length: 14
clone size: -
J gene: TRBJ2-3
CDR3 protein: CASSAGGGTDTQYF

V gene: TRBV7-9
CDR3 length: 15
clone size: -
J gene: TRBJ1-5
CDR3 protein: CASSFGTDSNQPQHF

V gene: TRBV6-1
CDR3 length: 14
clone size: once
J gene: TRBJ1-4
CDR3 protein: CASSRQGLNEKLFF

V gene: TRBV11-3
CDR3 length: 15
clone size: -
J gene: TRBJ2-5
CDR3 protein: CASSQRQGGQETQYF

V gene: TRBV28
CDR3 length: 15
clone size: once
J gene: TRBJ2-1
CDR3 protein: CASSFSSTSGNEQFF

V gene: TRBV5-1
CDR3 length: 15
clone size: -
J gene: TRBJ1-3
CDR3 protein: CASSLAGTGGNTIYF

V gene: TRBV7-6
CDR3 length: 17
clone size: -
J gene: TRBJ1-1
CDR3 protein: CASSLGGSGQSNTEAFF

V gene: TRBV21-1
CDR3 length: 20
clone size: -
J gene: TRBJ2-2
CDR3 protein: CASSKEIADTPQPDTGELFF

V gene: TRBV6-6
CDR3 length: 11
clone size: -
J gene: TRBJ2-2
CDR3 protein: CASTFTGELFF

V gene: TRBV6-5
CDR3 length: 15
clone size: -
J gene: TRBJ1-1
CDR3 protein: CASSDIQGWNTEAFF

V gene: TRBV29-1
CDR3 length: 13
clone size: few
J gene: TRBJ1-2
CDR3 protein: CSVANNRGLGYTF

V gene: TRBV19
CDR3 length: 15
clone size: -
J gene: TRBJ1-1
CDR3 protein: CASSSMGQGHTEAFF

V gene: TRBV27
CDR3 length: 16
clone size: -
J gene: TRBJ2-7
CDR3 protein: CASSRGGGLSSYEQYF

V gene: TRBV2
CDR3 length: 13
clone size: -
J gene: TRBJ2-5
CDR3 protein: CASSIAPLETQYF

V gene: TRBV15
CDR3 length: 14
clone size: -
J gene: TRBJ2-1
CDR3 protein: CATRAASEYNEQFF

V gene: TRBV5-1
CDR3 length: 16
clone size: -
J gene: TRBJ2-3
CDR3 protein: CASSRDPGGGADTQYF

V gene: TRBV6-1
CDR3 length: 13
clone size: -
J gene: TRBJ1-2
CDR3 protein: CASRTGLIDGYTF

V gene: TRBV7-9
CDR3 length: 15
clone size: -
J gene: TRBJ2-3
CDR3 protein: CASSGRRDRGDTQYF

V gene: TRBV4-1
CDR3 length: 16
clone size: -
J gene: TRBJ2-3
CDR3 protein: CASSQWGRVATDTQYF

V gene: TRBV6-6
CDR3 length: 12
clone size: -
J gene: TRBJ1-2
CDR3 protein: CASSPWAGGYTF

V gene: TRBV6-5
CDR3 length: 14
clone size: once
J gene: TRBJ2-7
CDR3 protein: CASSTGGGAYEQYF

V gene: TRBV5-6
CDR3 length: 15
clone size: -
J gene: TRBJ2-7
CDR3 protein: CASSLITGILHEQYF

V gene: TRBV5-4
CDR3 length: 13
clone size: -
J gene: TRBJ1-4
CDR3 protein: CASSLAGSEKLFF

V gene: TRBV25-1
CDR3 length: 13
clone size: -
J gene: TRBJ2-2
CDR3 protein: CASRKTATGELFF

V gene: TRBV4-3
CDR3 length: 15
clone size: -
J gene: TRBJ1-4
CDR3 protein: CASSQEGQGHEKLFF

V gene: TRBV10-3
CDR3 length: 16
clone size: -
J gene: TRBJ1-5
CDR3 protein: CAISSTQGVLGQPQHF